The 13 T cell receptor beta chains listed next were all sequenced from one sample in a study of PD-L1 blockade in urothelial cancer. The repertoire was sequenced with immunoSEQ multiplex PCR; TCRdb's copy has only in-frame clones and lacks some. The repertoire holds 95,000 or so clones, with more than 75% as singletons. Time point specified: pretreatment peripheral blood. The material sequenced was PBMCs, taken around atezolizumab (anti-PD-L1) treatment. The receptor source for this set is a man in his fifties or sixties with urothelial cancer.

This clone was detected once. CDR3 in amino acids: CASSLDRRDTQYF. In DNA, the CDR3 is TGTGCCAGCAGCTTAGATCGGAGGGATACGCAGTATTTT. The rearrangement uses TRBV11-3 and TRBJ2-3; a possible D gene is TRBD2 (5 bases). CDR1 SGHNT and CDR2 YENEEA come from the germline V gene. V was shortened by 0 bases and J by 6 bases, with 7 bases between the two germline ends. The CDR3 length is 13 residues.

The chain employs TRBV19 and TRBJ2-1; TRBD2 aligns across 8 bases. The CDR3 length is 14 residues. Germline V gene data show CDR1 as LNHDA and CDR2 as SQIVND (reference sequence). The trim removed 5 bases at V and 2 bases at J, leaving 2 bases unmatched. For the CDR3, the DNA is TGTGCCAGTAGTTACGGGGGGGCCTACAATGAGCAGTTCTTC. It is translated as CASSYGGAYNEQFF.

V usage is TRBV11-1 and J usage is TRBJ2-1; maybe TRBD2 (5 bases). Germline V gene lookup returns CDR1 SGHAT and CDR2 FQDESV (reference sequence). Between the trimmed V and J ends, which lost 0 bases and 7 bases, there was a span of 7 bases. The CDR3 extends over 13 amino acids. In DNA form, the CDR3 reads TGTGCCAGCAGCTTAGCGGAGGAGAATGAGCAGTTCTTC. Translated, it gives CASSLAEENEQFF.

The chain links TRBV2 to TRBJ2-5, with 8 bases lining up with TRBD1. CDR3 size: 14 residues. Germline V gene data show CDR1 as SNHLY and CDR2 as FYNNEI. After removal of 4 bases from V and 6 bases from J, the junction contained 7 bases not matched to a gene. The CDR3 sequence: CASSGQGFLQTQYF. The CDR3 DNA reads as TGTGCCAGCAGTGGACAGGGGTTCCTTCAGACCCAGTACTTC.

The chain carries TRBV9 and TRBJ2-2, with 9 bases fitting TRBD1. CDR3 length equals 14 residues. CDR1 is SGDLS and CDR2 is YYNGEE in the germline V gene. The V segment lost 3 bases and the J segment 8 bases; nucleotides outside the gene matches: 5. The CDR3, as DNA: TGTGCCAGCAGCGGGGGGACAGGGAAAGGGGAGCTGTTTTTT. As protein: CASSGGTGKGELFF.

The chain employs TRBV6-1 and TRBJ1-1; 10 bases line up with TRBD1. V dropped 2 bases and J dropped 2; count of bases not matched to a gene: 8. CDR1 MNHNS and CDR2 SASEGT come from the germline V gene. This CDR3 is built from 17 residues. CDR3 coding DNA: TGTGCCAGCAGTGAAACGGTGGGGGACAGGGGCAACACTGAAGCTTTCTTT. This codes for CASSETVGDRGNTEAFF.

J is TRBJ2-3 and V is TRBV6-1; perhaps TRBD1 as D (6 bases). Germline V lookup: CDR1 MNHNS, CDR2 SASEGT. With 6 bases removed from V and 4 bases from J, the gap between germline ends came to 11 bases. The CDR3 totals 13 residues. The CDR3 loop reads CASRREGADTQYF. The CDR3 bases are TGTGCCAGCAGGCGAGAGGGGGCAGATACGCAGTATTTT.

The J gene is TRBJ2-3, the V gene TRBV4-2, with D possibly matching TRBD1 (6 bases). CDR3 length: 16 residues. Germline loops: CDR1 LGHNA, CDR2 YNFKEQ. V shed 4 bases and J shed 5 bases, with 19 bases lying between them. This chain's CDR3 is CASSPLPGQFRDTQYF. The CDR3 bases are TGTGCCAGCAGCCCCCTCCCTGGACAGTTTCGAGATACGCAGTATTTT.

V usage is TRBV11-2 and J usage is TRBJ2-1, with D possibly being TRBD2 (6 bases). Trimming left V 5 bases short and J 10 bases short, with 12 bases between. Germline values: CDR1 SGHAT, CDR2 FQNNGV. This CDR3 spans 12 amino acids. DNA of the CDR3: TGTGCCAGCAGCCTTGAAGGAGGGGAGCAGTTCTTC. It yields the protein CASSLEGGEQFF.

The V call is TRBV2, the J call TRBJ1-5, with a tentative D call TRBD1 (6 bases). Per the germline V gene, CDR1 is SNHLY and CDR2 is FYNNEI. Trimming shortened V by 6 bases and J by 7 bases, and 19 bases separated the two germline ends. CDR3 size: 15 residues. The CDR3: CASRESAQGPQPQHF. CDR3 in DNA: TGTGCCAGCAGGGAGAGTGCGCAGGGGCCACAGCCCCAGCATTTT.

This chain links TRBV7-2 with TRBJ2-7; D perhaps matches TRBD1 (6 bases). There are 14 residues in the CDR3. V dropped 5 bases and J dropped 3 bases, with 14 bases sitting between them. CDR1 and CDR2 from the germline V gene are SGHTA and FQGNSA. CDR3 DNA sequence: TGTGCCAGCAGCAAACGGGACACCTTCTACGAGCAGTACTTC. Residues: CASSKRDTFYEQYF.

The chain's CDR3 is CASNLQSNQPQHF. The CDR3 region has the DNA TGTGCCAGCAATCTGCAGAGCAATCAGCCCCAGCATTTT. The chain joins TRBV2 to TRBJ1-5; D gene unclear. The length of the CDR3 is 13 residues. Germline lookup yields CDR1 SNHLY and CDR2 FYNNEI. The V gene lost 7 bases and the J gene lost 1 base, with 8 bases spanning the gap.

The chain carries TRBV4-2 and TRBJ2-1; no reliable D call. V dropped 4 bases and J dropped 5 bases, with 3 bases sitting between them. CDR3 size: 11 residues. The germline V gene encodes CDR1 LGHNA and CDR2 YNFKEQ. The CDR3 nucleotides are TGTGCCAGCAGCCTCAACAATGAGCAGTTCTTC. Translating gives CASSLNNEQFF.